This is a list of T cell receptor beta chains from one sample in a study of T cells in Graves' hyperthyroidism and ophthalmopathy. TCRdb re-analysed the multiplex PCR reads in MiXCR, keeping a single row per CDR3 protein. The sample has 500,000 to 750,000 distinct CDR3 sequences, 14% seen once. The specimen was blood. The receptors were sampled from a woman aged 18-29 years with Graves' ophthalmopathy. CDR3s include the opening cysteine and the closing phenylalanine or tryptophan. Fields, in order: D gene, J gene, clone size, CDR3 length, V gene, CDR3 DNA, CDR3 protein. D genes are given only for firm matches. Size tells how often a clone was seen (once, few, many) or the class of an expanded clone, and some rows leave it out.

d_call: NA
j_call: TRBJ1-1
clone_size: many
cdr3_length: 12
v_call: TRBV7-9
cdr3_nt: TGTGCCAGCAGCTTTGACAACACTGAAGCTTTCTTT
cdr3_aa: CASSFDNTEAFF

d_call: TRBD2
j_call: TRBJ2-1
clone_size: many
cdr3_length: 17
v_call: TRBV12-3/TRBV12-4
cdr3_nt: TGTGCCAGCAGTTATGCCCTAACTAGCGGCAATGCCCATGAGCAGTTCTTC
cdr3_aa: CASSYALTSGNAHEQFF

d_call: TRBD2
j_call: TRBJ2-3
clone_size: few
cdr3_length: 15
v_call: TRBV3-1
cdr3_nt: TGTGCCAGCAGCCTTAACAGCGGGACCACAGATACGCAGTATTTT
cdr3_aa: CASSLNSGTTDTQYF

d_call: NA
j_call: TRBJ2-7
clone_size: many
cdr3_length: 13
v_call: TRBV12-3/TRBV12-4
cdr3_nt: TGTGCCAGCAGTTTAATTCGAAGGAACGAGCAGTACTTC
cdr3_aa: CASSLIRRNEQYF

d_call: TRBD1
j_call: TRBJ2-7
clone_size: many
cdr3_length: 14
v_call: TRBV6-1
cdr3_nt: TGTGCCAGCAGTTATAGGACAGGGTACCACGAGCAGTACTTC
cdr3_aa: CASSYRTGYHEQYF

d_call: NA
j_call: TRBJ2-7
clone_size: many
cdr3_length: 15
v_call: TRBV6-1
cdr3_nt: TGTGCCAGCTCCTGGGACAACAGGTTACCCTACGAGCAGTACTTC
cdr3_aa: CASSWDNRLPYEQYF

d_call: NA
j_call: TRBJ1-4
clone_size: NA
cdr3_length: 14
v_call: TRBV7-9
cdr3_nt: TGTGCCAGCGAGGGGCATAAAGACCCGGAAAAACTGTTTTTT
cdr3_aa: CASEGHKDPEKLFF

d_call: TRBD2
j_call: TRBJ2-5
clone_size: few
cdr3_length: 16
v_call: TRBV29-1
cdr3_nt: TGCAGCGTTGTTTTGCTAGCGGGAGGGCCGGAAGAGACCCAGTACTTC
cdr3_aa: CSVVLLAGGPEETQYF

d_call: NA
j_call: TRBJ2-1
clone_size: many
cdr3_length: 13
v_call: TRBV10-3
cdr3_nt: TGTGCCATCAGCCTAAGCTCCTACAATGAGCAGTTCTTC
cdr3_aa: CAISLSSYNEQFF

d_call: TRBD2
j_call: TRBJ2-3
clone_size: NA
cdr3_length: 15
v_call: TRBV5-8
cdr3_nt: TGTGCCAGCAGCCCGGGACTAGGGGTTTTGGATACGCAGTATTTT
cdr3_aa: CASSPGLGVLDTQYF

d_call: TRBD2
j_call: TRBJ2-7
clone_size: many
cdr3_length: 14
v_call: TRBV27
cdr3_nt: TGTGCCAGCAGTTCGGGACTAGCGGACTACGAGCAGTACTTC
cdr3_aa: CASSSGLADYEQYF

d_call: TRBD2
j_call: TRBJ2-2
clone_size: many
cdr3_length: 18
v_call: TRBV6-5
cdr3_nt: TGTGCCAGCAGTTACGCCTATTTTCGGGAGGTTGGCACCGGGGAGCTGTTTTTT
cdr3_aa: CASSYAYFREVGTGELFF

d_call: NA
j_call: TRBJ2-3
clone_size: NA
cdr3_length: 13
v_call: TRBV6-1
cdr3_nt: TGTGCCAGCAGACCCCCAAGCACAGATACGCAGTATTTT
cdr3_aa: CASRPPSTDTQYF

d_call: NA
j_call: TRBJ1-2
clone_size: many
cdr3_length: 13
v_call: TRBV7-2
cdr3_nt: TGTGCCAGCAGCCCAACCCCCAAAGGCGGCTACACCTTC
cdr3_aa: CASSPTPKGGYTF

d_call: NA
j_call: TRBJ2-3
clone_size: few
cdr3_length: 15
v_call: TRBV19
cdr3_nt: TGTGCCAGTAGTATCGGGTCTACTAGCACAGATACGCAGTATTTT
cdr3_aa: CASSIGSTSTDTQYF

d_call: NA
j_call: TRBJ2-2
clone_size: many
cdr3_length: 15
v_call: TRBV7-2
cdr3_nt: TGTGCCAGCAGCTCCCTGGGGGGCTGGACCGGGGAGCTGTTTTTT
cdr3_aa: CASSSLGGWTGELFF

d_call: TRBD2
j_call: TRBJ2-7
clone_size: many
cdr3_length: 17
v_call: TRBV11-3
cdr3_nt: TGTGCCAGCAGCTTAGTGGCTAGCGGGGGCATGGACTACGAGCAGTACTTC
cdr3_aa: CASSLVASGGMDYEQYF

d_call: NA
j_call: TRBJ2-5
clone_size: NA
cdr3_length: 16
v_call: TRBV15
cdr3_nt: TGTGCCACCGGGGAAGGCAACGTACTGATCCAAGAGACCCAGTACTTC
cdr3_aa: CATGEGNVLIQETQYF

d_call: TRBD2
j_call: TRBJ2-1
clone_size: many
cdr3_length: 17
v_call: TRBV7-9
cdr3_nt: TGTGCCAGCAGCTTAGTTAGGACTAGCGGTCCCTACAATGAGCAGTTCTTC
cdr3_aa: CASSLVRTSGPYNEQFF

d_call: TRBD2
j_call: TRBJ2-1
clone_size: many
cdr3_length: 13
v_call: TRBV29-1
cdr3_nt: TGCAGCGTTGAGGCGGGAGGGTCTCATGAGCAGTTCTTC
cdr3_aa: CSVEAGGSHEQFF

d_call: TRBD2
j_call: TRBJ2-7
clone_size: many
cdr3_length: 17
v_call: TRBV12-3/TRBV12-4
cdr3_nt: TGTGCCAGCAGTTTCCGGCTAGCGGGAGGGCCCTACCACGAGCAGTACTTC
cdr3_aa: CASSFRLAGGPYHEQYF

d_call: NA
j_call: TRBJ2-1
clone_size: few
cdr3_length: 14
v_call: TRBV27
cdr3_nt: TGTGCCAGCACCCCAAGAGGGCCCTACAATGGGCAGTTCTTC
cdr3_aa: CASTPRGPYNGQFF

d_call: NA
j_call: TRBJ2-3
clone_size: many
cdr3_length: 14
v_call: TRBV19
cdr3_nt: TGTGCCAGTAGTATAGGCCTTAGCACAGATACGCAGTATTTT
cdr3_aa: CASSIGLSTDTQYF

d_call: NA
j_call: TRBJ2-5
clone_size: NA
cdr3_length: 15
v_call: TRBV5-1
cdr3_nt: TGCGCCAGCAGCTTGGTCGCAGCAATGGGAGAGACCCAGTACTTC
cdr3_aa: CASSLVAAMGETQYF

d_call: NA
j_call: TRBJ1-2
clone_size: NA
cdr3_length: 14
v_call: TRBV29-1
cdr3_nt: TGCAGCGTTGTCGACCCAGGCGGGTACTATGGCTACACCTTC
cdr3_aa: CSVVDPGGYYGYTF

d_call: TRBD2
j_call: TRBJ2-1
clone_size: NA
cdr3_length: 16
v_call: TRBV7-8
cdr3_nt: TGTGCCAGCAGATCAAGCCTGGGTCTAGCGGCCAATGAGCAGTTCTTC
cdr3_aa: CASRSSLGLAANEQFF

d_call: TRBD2
j_call: TRBJ2-7
clone_size: NA
cdr3_length: 23
v_call: TRBV6-2/TRBV6-3
cdr3_nt: TGTGCCAGCAGTTACTCGATATTATCTTCGGGGCGCTCCCTTAGCGGGGCCTCCTACGAGCAGTACTTC
cdr3_aa: CASSYSILSSGRSLSGASYEQYF

d_call: NA
j_call: TRBJ1-1
clone_size: many
cdr3_length: 13
v_call: TRBV12-3/TRBV12-4
cdr3_nt: TGTGCCAGCAGTCCTCAGCAGAACACTGAAGCTTTCTTT
cdr3_aa: CASSPQQNTEAFF

d_call: TRBD2
j_call: TRBJ2-2
clone_size: once
cdr3_length: 16
v_call: TRBV7-2
cdr3_nt: TGTGCCAGCAGCGGACGGACTAGCGGGAGTGGCGGGGAGCTGTTTTTT
cdr3_aa: CASSGRTSGSGGELFF

d_call: TRBD1
j_call: TRBJ2-7
clone_size: many
cdr3_length: 13
v_call: TRBV5-1
cdr3_nt: TGCGCCAGCAGCCCCGGGACAGAGAACGAGCAGTACTTC
cdr3_aa: CASSPGTENEQYF

d_call: TRBD1
j_call: TRBJ2-2
clone_size: few
cdr3_length: 14
v_call: TRBV18
cdr3_nt: TGTGCCAGCTCACCAGGGACAGGGCACGGGGAGCTGTTTTTT
cdr3_aa: CASSPGTGHGELFF

d_call: NA
j_call: TRBJ2-2
clone_size: many
cdr3_length: 13
v_call: TRBV5-5
cdr3_nt: TGTGCCAGCAGCTTGGTGGCAACCGGGGAGCTGTTTTTT
cdr3_aa: CASSLVATGELFF